This T cell receptor (beta chain) was recovered during a study of blood T cell repertoires in COVID-19. Study in general: Spain, Italy and the United States supplied samples that represented acute and convalescent COVID-19. In each case, the material was cDNA or gDNA derived from T cells, B-cell-depleted T cells, or PBMCs.

The CDR3 covers 13 residues. Germline trimming cut 6 bases from V and 7 bases from J; bases unmatched to any gene: 8. Germline V gene lookup returns CDR1 SNHLY and CDR2 FYNNEI. Authors' data handling: Estimation of nucleated cell counts relied on the amplification of reference gene primers. The repertoire was sequenced with immunoSEQ multiplex PCR; TCRdb's copy has only in-frame clones and lacks some. Clone size and the V and J calls come from that table; the DNA yielded D and trimming. The sample has 160,000 or so clones, around 92% seen once. Input material: peripheral blood. The chain has TRBV2 and TRBJ1-1; 7 nucleotides align to TRBD1. This receptor was taken from a man in his 60s with acute or convalescent COVID-19. The CDR3 spells CASSIQGWSEAFF. CDR3 nucleotide sequence: TGTGCCAGCAGCATACAGGGGTGGAGTGAAGCTTTCTTT.